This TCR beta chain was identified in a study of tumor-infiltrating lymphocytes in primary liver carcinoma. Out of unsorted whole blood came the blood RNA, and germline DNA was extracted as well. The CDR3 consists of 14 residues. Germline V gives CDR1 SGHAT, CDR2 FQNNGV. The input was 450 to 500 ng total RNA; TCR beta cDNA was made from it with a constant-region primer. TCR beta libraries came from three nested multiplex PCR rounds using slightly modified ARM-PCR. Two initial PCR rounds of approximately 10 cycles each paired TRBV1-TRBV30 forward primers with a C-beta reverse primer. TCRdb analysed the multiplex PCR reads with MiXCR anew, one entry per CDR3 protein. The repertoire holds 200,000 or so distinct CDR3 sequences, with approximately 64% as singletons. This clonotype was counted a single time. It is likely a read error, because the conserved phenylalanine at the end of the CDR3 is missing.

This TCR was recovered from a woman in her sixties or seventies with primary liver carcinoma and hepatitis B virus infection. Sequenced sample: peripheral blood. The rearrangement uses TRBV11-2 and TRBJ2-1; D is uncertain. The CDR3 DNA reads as TGTGTCAGCAGCTTAGTTGTGACCTCTAATGAGCAGTTCCTC. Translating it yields CVSSLVVTSNEQFL.